This passage covers 24 T cell receptor beta chains from one sample sequenced in a study of shared clonotypes between healthy human individuals. The method was immunoSEQ multiplex PCR; TCRdb's version includes in-frame clones alone and lacks a portion of them. Found here are approximately 2.5 million clones, roughly nine tenths of them singletons; the top ten hold about 0.13%. The sequenced sample consisted of naive CD4+ T cells sorted from blood. Stated subset: CD45RA+ positively selected. These receptors all come from a young man in good health.

This chain uses TRBV2 with TRBJ2-7; D is perhaps TRBD1 or TRBD2 (5 bases each). Germline CDR1 and CDR2: SNHLY and FYNNEI. Trimming removed 4 bases from V and 5 bases from J, with 12 bases in between. This CDR3 is built from 13 residues. CDR3 sequence (DNA): TGTGCCAGCAGTGTTGGGGGTTGGAACGAGCAGTACTTC. It encodes CASSVGGWNEQYF.

The chain recombines TRBV6-6 with TRBJ2-2; D possibly corresponds to TRBD2 (6 bases). The CDR3 is 14 amino acids. The germline V gene encodes CDR1 MNHNY and CDR2 SVGAGI (reference sequence). Deletions cut 5 bases from V and 4 bases from J, with 11 bases between. As DNA, the CDR3 is TGTGCCAGCAGTAATCGGGACTCCACCGGGGAGCTGTTTTTT. This translates into CASSNRDSTGELFF.

This chain joins TRBV6-5 and TRBJ1-1; tentatively, D is TRBD1 (6 bases). The V and J ends lost 0 bases and 4 bases respectively, with 12 bases between them. Germline assignment: CDR1 MNHEY and CDR2 SVGAGI. This CDR3 comprises 15 residues. The CDR3: CASSYSSGGGTEAFF. The CDR3 DNA sequence: TGTGCCAGCAGTTACTCATCTGGGGGCGGCACTGAAGCTTTCTTT.

The rearrangement joins TRBV5-6 to TRBJ1-2; 12 positions match TRBD1. The CDR3 runs 14 residues. The germline CDR1 and CDR2 sequences are SGHDT and YYEEEE. Trimming took 3 bases from V and 8 from J; bases not matched to a gene: 5. CDR3 region: CASSSGTGGSGYTF. In DNA, the CDR3 is TGTGCCAGCAGCTCAGGGACAGGGGGCTCGGGCTACACCTTC.

The chain uses TRBV9 and TRBJ1-3; TRBD1 might be the D (6 bases). Between the trimmed V and J ends, which lost 3 bases and 2 bases, there was a span of 18 bases. Germline V CDR1 and CDR2: SGDLS, YYNGEE. This CDR3 contains 17 residues. The CDR3 region has the DNA TGTGCCAGCAGCGCGGGAGGTACAGGGTCTGCTGGAAACACCATATATTTT. Translation gives CASSAGGTGSAGNTIYF.

This sequence joins TRBV11-2 and TRBJ2-2; D is perhaps TRBD1 (6 bases). The V end lost 5 bases, the J end lost 7 bases, and 14 bases lay between the germline ends. The CDR3 is made up of 14 amino acids. Germline V CDR1 and CDR2: SGHAT, FQNNGV. The DNA for the CDR3 is TGTGCCAGCAGCCAGAAGGGGACAATCGGGGAGCTGTTTTTT. This gives the protein CASSQKGTIGELFF.

The chain employs TRBV7-6 and TRBJ2-5; D is possibly TRBD1 or TRBD2 (6 bases each). This CDR3 comprises 17 residues. The germline V and J ends were trimmed by 5 bases and 2 bases, with 21 bases remaining between them. The germline V gene encodes CDR1 SGHVS and CDR2 FNYEAQ. The CDR3 region has the DNA TGTGCCAGCAGCCCCCGGGGGCGCCACATGGGGCAAGAGACCCAGTACTTC. Protein: CASSPRGRHMGQETQYF.

CDR3 in amino acids: CASSQDSNQPQHF. CDR3 nucleotides: TGTGCCAGCAGCCAAGACAGTAATCAGCCCCAGCATTTT. The chain uses TRBV14 and TRBJ1-5; D not resolved. CDR3 length: 13 residues. The V and J ends lost 0 bases and 4 bases respectively, with 4 bases between them. Germline V gives CDR1 SGHDN, CDR2 FVKESK.

The CDR3 here is CASSLGLEAGNTIYF. The DNA for the CDR3 is TGTGCCAGCAGCTTAGGGCTCGAAGCAGGAAACACCATATATTTT. The V call is TRBV7-3, the J call TRBJ1-3; D gene uncertain. V lost 2 bases, J lost 4 bases, and 12 bases lay in between. Germline V gives CDR1 SGHTA, CDR2 FQGTGA. This CDR3 has 15 amino acids.

The chain employs TRBV7-2 and TRBJ1-2; no reliable D call. This CDR3 contains 13 residues. The V gene's germline CDR1 is SGHTA and CDR2 FQGNSA. Deletions cut 1 base from V and 3 bases from J, with 6 bases between. The CDR3 sequence is CASSLGHYYGYTF. DNA of the CDR3: TGTGCCAGCAGCTTAGGGCATTACTATGGCTACACCTTC.

The V call is TRBV6-5, the J call TRBJ2-2; no firm D call. V shed 2 bases and J shed 3 bases, with 4 bases lying between them. CDR1 and CDR2 (germline): MNHEY, SVGAGI. The CDR3 contains 13 residues. The DNA for the CDR3 is TGTGCCAGCAGTTACAGGGACACCGGGGAGCTGTTTTTT. This encodes CASSYRDTGELFF.

The chain has TRBV19 and TRBJ1-2, with D unresolved. The CDR3 covers 13 residues. V was pared by 6 bases and J by 7 bases, with 15 bases between. The germline V gene has CDR1 LNHDA and CDR2 SQIVND (reference sequence). The CDR3 reads CASSDLPPGGYTF. CDR3 bases: TGTGCCAGTAGCGACTTACCTCCGGGTGGCTACACCTTC.

The chain joins TRBV27 to TRBJ1-5; D call uncertain. V shed 0 bases and J shed 4 bases, with 13 bases lying between them. CDR3 length: 16 residues. Germline assignment: CDR1 MNHEY and CDR2 SMNVEV (reference sequence). The CDR3 is CASSLSPPGFNQPQHF. The CDR3 coding sequence is TGTGCCAGCAGTTTATCACCCCCGGGGTTTAATCAGCCCCAGCATTTT.

The V call is TRBV9, the J call TRBJ2-2; 7 nucleotides match TRBD1. J was trimmed by 0 bases and V by 4 bases; bases with no gene match: 15. This CDR3 is 19 amino acids long. The germline V gene has CDR1 SGDLS and CDR2 YYNGEE. CDR3 nucleotide sequence: TGTGCCAGCAGCCCCAGTAGAGAGGACAGGACCACGAACACCGGGGAGCTGTTTTTT. Translation gives CASSPSREDRTTNTGELFF.

The chain uses TRBV5-1 and TRBJ1-1, with 8 bases fitting TRBD1. J was trimmed by 1 base and V by 7 bases; bases with no gene match: 6. CDR1 and CDR2 (germline): SGHRS, YFSETQ. The CDR3 has 14 amino acids. The CDR3 DNA sequence: TGCGCCAGCTTCAGGGGGCCCGGGAACACTGAAGCTTTCTTT. This encodes CASFRGPGNTEAFF.

A remark on this clone: Other DNA sequences of this sample code for an identical CDR3. This rearrangement joins TRBV19 to TRBJ2-7, with D maybe TRBD2 (5 bases). The V end lost 3 bases, the J end lost 1 base, and 7 bases lay between the germline ends. Germline V gene sequence: CDR1 LNHDA, CDR2 SQIVND (reference sequence). The length of the CDR3 is 13 residues. CDR3: CASSIGGSYEQYF. Here the CDR3 DNA reads TGTGCCAGTAGTATTGGAGGTTCCTACGAGCAGTACTTC.

This clone came up once. Other DNA sequences of this sample code for an identical CDR3. The chain carries TRBV6-5 and TRBJ1-3; no definite D call. Germline V gene sequence: CDR1 MNHEY, CDR2 SVGAGI. Trimming took off 2 bases at V and 0 bases at J, with 8 bases between the two ends. The length of the CDR3 is 15 residues. The CDR3 spells CASSYGGSSGNTIYF. CDR3 sequence (DNA): TGTGCCAGCAGTTACGGAGGTTCCTCTGGAAACACCATATATTTT.

The V gene is TRBV30, the J gene TRBJ2-1, with D possibly matching TRBD2 (8 bases). V was trimmed by 0 bases and J by 7 bases, leaving 16 bases between them. The germline V gene has CDR1 GTSNPN and CDR2 SVGIG (reference sequence). The length of the CDR3 is 15 residues. The CDR3 loop is CAWSVPIAGQNEQFF. The CDR3 coding sequence is TGTGCCTGGAGTGTACCCATAGCGGGACAGAATGAGCAGTTCTTC.

This chain connects TRBV6-5 to TRBJ1-3; 8 bases map to TRBD1. The CDR3 sequence is 16 residues long. Trimming cost V 2 bases and J 3 bases; bases outside gene matches: 6. The V gene's germline CDR1 is MNHEY and CDR2 SVGAGI. This CDR3 is CASSYAGQGFGNTIYF. DNA for the CDR3: TGTGCCAGCAGTTACGCCGGACAGGGCTTTGGAAACACCATATATTTT.

The V call is TRBV5-1, the J call TRBJ2-5; 8 bases align to TRBD2. The germline V gene has CDR1 SGHRS and CDR2 YFSETQ. V was pared by 9 bases and J by 3 bases, with 13 bases of the junction left unmatched. This CDR3 is 15 amino acids long. CDR3 protein: CATNAGGHLEETQYF. The CDR3, as DNA: TGCGCCACCAACGCGGGGGGTCACCTTGAAGAGACCCAGTACTTC.

The chain employs TRBV10-1 and TRBJ2-5; D unresolved. Germline V lookup: CDR1 WNHNN, CDR2 SYGVQD (reference sequence). Trimming cost V 10 bases and J 0 bases, with 12 bases left between them. This CDR3 contains 13 residues. CDR3 amino acids: CATIVRHQETQYF. The CDR3 nucleotides are TGCGCCACCATAGTGCGACACCAAGAGACCCAGTACTTC.

Note on this clone: Other DNA sequences from this sample encode an identical CDR3 as well. The chain employs TRBV10-3 and TRBJ1-2; D is undetermined. Trimming shortened V by 2 bases and J by 2 bases, and 6 bases separated the two germline ends. The germline CDR1 and CDR2 sequences are ENHRY and SYGVKD. The CDR3 covers 13 residues. CDR3 in DNA: TGTGCCATCAGTGAGGGTGGGAACTATGGCTACACCTTC. Protein sequence: CAISEGGNYGYTF.

The chain has TRBV21-1 and TRBJ2-7; no check of the table's D call, TRBD1, against the DNA was made. TRBV21-1 corresponds to a pseudogene. The CDR3 length is 13 residues. CDR3 in amino acids: CASSNRPFYEQYF. The CDR3 bases are TGTGCCAGCAGCAACAGGCCCTTTTACGAGCAGTACTTC.

The rearrangement joins TRBV5-6 to TRBJ1-6, with a possible D match to TRBD1 (5 bases). In germline, CDR1 is SGHDT, CDR2 YYEEEE. Trimming removed 0 bases from V and 4 bases from J, with 5 bases in between. The CDR3 contains 14 residues. CDR3 nucleotides: TGTGCCAGCAGCTTGGGACAGTATAATTCACCCCTCCACTTT. Translation: CASSLGQYNSPLHF.